What follows describes a single TCR beta chain. The sample holds many counts of this clonotype. Its specific antigen is unknown. No base quality values were provided; no much bigger clone lies one nucleotide off. The data stem from a study of CD8 T cells in ankylosing spondylitis (dated by TCRdb to about 2017). Study-level background: To find TCR variants linked to disease, the study profiled T cell receptor beta repertoires in ankylosing spondylitis patients and healthy donors. Samples of peripheral blood were taken, and for ankylosing spondylitis patients, synovial fluid was collected as well. The whole study cohort included 85 to 120 healthy donors and 20 to 30 ankylosing spondylitis patients. General conclusions and limits of the study: Significant enrichment of the disease-linked clones was reported in matched synovial fluid samples from ankylosing spondylitis patients. Some motif variants had previously been reported in the synovial fluid and blood of reactive arthritis patients, which suggests shared mechanisms of disease initiation. In peripheral blood, the disease-linked clones were found at relatively low frequencies and had a CD8+ phenotype. A TCR beta motif of fewer than 10 highly homologous amino acid variants appeared characteristic of blood from ankylosing spondylitis patients.

Sequenced using an Illumina HiSeq 2500. Quantitative 5'-RACE with molecular barcodes was the method used to prepare the TCR beta libraries. From the authors' description of their analysis: Disease-linked TCR variants were identified with a new computational method built on a probabilistic model of VDJ rearrangement. TCRdb reanalyzed the raw reads on its own, using fastp at Q25 for trimming and MiXCR for clone calling, and kept in-frame beta chains. A single entry per CDR3 protein holds the most common genes and DNA from its merged rows. The V and J calls shown here were made by TCRdb, not taken from the authors' results. Within this sample are 350,000 or so distinct CDR3 sequences, with approximately 15% of them counted one time only. In total, the top ten clones hold roughly 0.99% of the sample. The sequence derives from a male donor with ankylosing spondylitis or in good health (not recorded which). Sequenced material: blood, either unsorted or a sorted T cell fraction (not recorded which).

This receptor has the CDR3 CASSLVVYGYTF. The DNA is as follows: TGTGCCAGCAGCTTGGTCGTCTATGGCTACACCTTC. The rearrangement joined TRBV5-5 to TRBJ1-2, with no confidently assigned D gene. The germline V gene (reference sequence) supplies CDR1 SGHKS and CDR2 YYEKEE. Inclusive of the bounding cysteine and phenylalanine, the CDR3 is 12 residues long. Kept here is only the CDR3 DNA, which spans 36 bases and is read in frame from base 1. V is shortened by 0 bases, J by 4 bases, and the region joining them spans 4 bases.